These 20 T cell receptor beta chains were all obtained from the same sample, sequenced in a study of blood T cell repertoires in COVID-19. This table comes from immunoSEQ multiplex PCR, and its TCRdb copy is limited to in-frame clones, with some not included. The table records 250,000 to 300,000 clones, 86% of them present only once. The sample consisted of peripheral blood. The receptor source for this set is a woman aged 70-85 years with COVID-19, enrolled during active disease.

The gene calls are TRBV21-1 and TRBJ1-5. TRBV21-1 represents a pseudogene. There are 15 residues in the CDR3. CDR3 region: CASSNDRDSNQPQHF. The CDR3 coding sequence is TGTGCCAGCAGCAACGACCGGGATAGCAATCAGCCCCAGCATTTT.

CDR3 sequence: CASSGLAGGINEQFF. CDR3 sequence (DNA): TGTGCCAGCAGTGGTCTGGCTGGGGGGATCAATGAGCAGTTCTTC. The V gene is TRBV2, the J gene TRBJ2-1, with a tentative D call TRBD2 (6 bases). This CDR3 spans 15 amino acids. V was trimmed by 4 bases and J by 6 bases, leaving 16 bases between them. Germline V gene sequence: CDR1 SNHLY, CDR2 FYNNEI.

This clone was recorded only once. V is TRBV7-7 and J is TRBJ1-3, with D possibly being TRBD1 (5 bases). Trimming removed 5 bases at V and 1 base at J, with 9 bases between. From germline, CDR1 is SSHAT and CDR2 FNYEAQ (reference sequence). The CDR3 runs 14 residues. The CDR3 coding sequence is TGTGCCAGCAGCAACGGGGGGTCTGGAAACACCATATATTTT. It is translated as CASSNGGSGNTIYF.

J is TRBJ2-1 and V is TRBV19; 7 nucleotides line up with TRBD1. This CDR3 region has 15 residues. With V trimmed by 4 bases and J by 5 bases, 8 bases remained unmatched. Germline lookup yields CDR1 LNHDA and CDR2 SQIVND (reference sequence). The CDR3 DNA follows: TGTGCCAGTAGTAAGAGACAGGGTTTGGACAATGAGCAGTTCTTC. Translated, it gives CASSKRQGLDNEQFF.

This clone was detected once. The rearrangement uses TRBV30 and TRBJ1-4; 7 bases fit TRBD1. Unmatched junction bases numbered 5, after V lost 0 bases and J lost 7 bases. The CDR3 extends over 14 amino acids. The germline V gene encodes CDR1 GTSNPN and CDR2 SVGIG (reference sequence). The CDR3 reads CAWSVGGGSEKLFF. CDR3 nucleotide sequence: TGTGCCTGGAGTGTAGGGGGCGGAAGTGAAAAACTGTTTTTT.

The chain couples TRBV5-5 to TRBJ1-2; D unresolved. Germline values: CDR1 SGHKS, CDR2 YYEKEE (reference sequence). The CDR3 is 14 residues long. The ends were cut back, 1 base at V and 4 bases at J, with 11 bases in the middle. The CDR3, as DNA: TGTGCCAGCAGCTTGATGTCCTCCCCCTATGGCTACACCTTC. This gives the protein CASSLMSSPYGYTF.

The CDR3 DNA reads as TGTGCCAGCAGCAAAGATCCAGGCCGAGACTATGGCTACACCTTC. Amino acid sequence: CASSKDPGRDYGYTF. The chain joins TRBV21-1 to TRBJ1-2; the D call of TRBD1 is as the table states it, not checked on the DNA. TRBV21-1 is tagged as a pseudogene. CDR3 length: 15 residues.

V is TRBV5-1 and J is TRBJ2-3, with D possibly matching TRBD2 (7 bases). The germline V gene encodes CDR1 SGHRS and CDR2 YFSETQ. V was clipped by 0 bases and J by 5 bases, with 13 bases between them. This CDR3 comprises 15 residues. The CDR3 DNA reads as TGCGCCAGCAGCTTGGAGGGGGGGCGCGTAGATACGCAGTATTTT. Its translation is CASSLEGGRVDTQYF.

J is TRBJ1-5 and V is TRBV19; 7 positions match TRBD1. Germline CDR1 is LNHDA and CDR2 is SQIVND (reference sequence). Germline trimming cut 6 bases from V and 3 bases from J; bases unmatched to any gene: 5. The CDR3 loop spans 14 amino acids. The CDR3 loop reads CASRTDRINQPQHF. CDR3 nucleotides: TGTGCCAGTAGAACGGACAGGATCAATCAGCCCCAGCATTTT.

J is TRBJ2-2 and V is TRBV5-1, with D perhaps TRBD1 (6 bases). The germline gives CDR1 SGHRS, CDR2 YFSETQ. V lost 5 bases, J lost 2 bases, and 16 bases lay in between. There are 16 residues in the CDR3. The CDR3 loop reads CASREETGINTGELFF. DNA for the CDR3: TGCGCCAGCAGGGAAGAGACAGGAATCAACACCGGGGAGCTGTTTTTT.

The chain recombines TRBV5-4 with TRBJ2-5; TRBD2 matches at 7 bases. Germline V gene lookup returns CDR1 SGHNT and CDR2 YYREEE (reference sequence). The CDR3 has 12 residues. CDR3 region: CASSRDYETQYF. The DNA of the CDR3 is TGTGCTAGCTCCCGGGACTACGAGACCCAGTACTTC.

The chain is built from TRBV10-1 and TRBJ1-1; D is ambiguous. Germline loops: CDR1 WNHNN, CDR2 SYGVQD (reference sequence). Trimming left V 5 bases short and J 4 bases short, with 17 bases between. The CDR3 loop spans 15 amino acids. The CDR3 spells CASSLLTGLSTEAFF. For the CDR3, the DNA is TGCGCCAGCAGTTTATTGACGGGTCTTAGCACTGAAGCTTTCTTT.

The rearrangement uses TRBV10-2 and TRBJ1-2, with 7 bases lining up with TRBD1. V lost 3 bases and J lost 2; bases outside the gene matches: 6. This CDR3 has 15 residues. Per the germline V gene, CDR1 is WSHSY and CDR2 is SAAADI. This CDR3 reads CASSDGPGGNYGYTF. CDR3 DNA: TGCGCCAGCAGTGATGGGCCAGGGGGGAACTATGGCTACACCTTC.

V usage is TRBV9 and J usage is TRBJ2-3; 7 bases map to TRBD2. From germline, CDR1 is SGDLS and CDR2 YYNGEE. The V and J ends lost 0 bases and 0 bases, in that order; junction bases with no gene match: 7. The CDR3 extends over 17 amino acids. The CDR3 DNA is TGTGCCAGCAGCGTAGGTGTAGCGGGTCTTAGCACAGATACGCAGTATTTT. Translation: CASSVGVAGLSTDTQYF. The complete variable domain, with remaining parts taken from reference TRBV9 and TRBJ2-3, reads DSGVTQTPKHLITATGQRVTLRCSPRSGDLSVYWYQQSLDQGLQFLIQYYNGEERAKGNILERFSAQQFPDLHSELNLSSLELGDSALYFCASSVGVAGLSTDTQYFGPGTRLTVL.

This clone was seen once. This CDR3 is CASSSTSGGAYEQYF. The CDR3 DNA reads TGTGCCAGCAGTTCGACTAGCGGGGGGGCCTACGAGCAGTACTTC. The genes are TRBV7-2 and TRBJ2-7, with 14 bases fitting TRBD2. The germline V gene has CDR1 SGHTA and CDR2 FQGNSA. This CDR3 is 15 amino acids long. Trimming took 6 bases from V and 2 from J; bases not matched to a gene: 3.

This chain connects TRBV19 to TRBJ1-5, with D possibly matching TRBD1 (6 bases). Trimming shortened V by 4 bases and J by 0 bases, and 10 bases separated the two germline ends. CDR3 size: 15 residues. Germline V gene sequence: CDR1 LNHDA, CDR2 SQIVND (reference sequence). The CDR3, as DNA: TGTGCCAGTAGTAACGACAGGACTAGCAATCAGCCCCAGCATTTT. It yields the protein CASSNDRTSNQPQHF.

This chain uses TRBV23-1 with TRBJ1-1; 9 nucleotides line up with TRBD1. TRBV23-1 is an open reading frame whose function is uncertain. This CDR3 comprises 12 residues. With 4 bases clipped from V and 10 bases from J, the junction kept 4 bases outside the gene matches. The DNA of the CDR3 is TGCGCCAGCAGTCTCTTGGACAGGGGAGCTTTCTTT. Its translation: CASSLLDRGAFF.

This chain joins TRBV2 and TRBJ1-1; D may be TRBD1 (5 bases). Germline V CDR1 and CDR2: SNHLY, FYNNEI. V lost 5 bases to trimming and J lost 5 bases, with 15 bases between them. CDR3 length: 14 residues. CDR3 in amino acids: CASSRGEGWTEAFF. The CDR3 DNA reads TGTGCCAGCAGTAGAGGGGAGGGTTGGACTGAAGCTTTCTTT.

The chain has TRBV27 and TRBJ1-2; maybe TRBD1 (6 bases). V was shortened by 6 bases and J by 8 bases, with 16 bases between the two germline ends. The germline V gene has CDR1 MNHEY and CDR2 SMNVEV (reference sequence). The CDR3 sequence is 13 residues long. The CDR3: CASRGAGEGGYTF. The CDR3 nucleotides are TGTGCCAGCAGAGGTGCAGGGGAGGGCGGCTACACCTTC.

DNA for the CDR3: TGTGCCTGGTCCTCCGGCACAGTAGACGAGCAGTACTTC. As protein: CAWSSGTVDEQYF. The chain has TRBV30 and TRBJ2-7; D unresolved. Germline V gene lookup returns CDR1 GTSNPN and CDR2 SVGIG (reference sequence). Trimming stripped 5 bases from V and 5 bases from J, with 16 bases between. This CDR3 spans 13 amino acids.